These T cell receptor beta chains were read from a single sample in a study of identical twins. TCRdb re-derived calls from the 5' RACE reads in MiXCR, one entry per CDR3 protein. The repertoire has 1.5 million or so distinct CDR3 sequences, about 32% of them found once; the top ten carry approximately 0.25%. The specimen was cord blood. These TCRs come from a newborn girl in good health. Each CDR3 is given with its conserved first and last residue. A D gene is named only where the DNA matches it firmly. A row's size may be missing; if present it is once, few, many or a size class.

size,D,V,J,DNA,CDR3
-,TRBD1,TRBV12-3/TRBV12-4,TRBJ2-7,TGTGCCAGCAGTCCCGACAGGGTCCCTCACTACGAGCAGTACTTC,CASSPDRVPHYEQYF
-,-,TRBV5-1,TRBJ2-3,TGCGCCAGCAGCCTCCGGGACACTAATACGCAGTATTTT,CASSLRDTNTQYF
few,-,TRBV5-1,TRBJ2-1,TGCGCCAGCAGCTACACGCGGGGAGGCAATGAGCAGTTCTTC,CASSYTRGGNEQFF
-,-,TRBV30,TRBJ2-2,TGTGCCTGGAGCCCCAACGGGGACGGGGAGCTGTTTTTT,CAWSPNGDGELFF
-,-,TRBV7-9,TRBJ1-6,TGTGCCAGCAGCTTACCAAGCTCCTATAATTCACCCCTCCACTTT,CASSLPSSYNSPLHF
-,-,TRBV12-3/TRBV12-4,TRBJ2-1,TGTGCCAGCAGCGGGCTGGGGGTCTTTGATGAGCAGTTCTTC,CASSGLGVFDEQFF
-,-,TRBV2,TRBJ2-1,TGTGCCAGCATTGGTCGAGAGTCGAGCTCCTACAATGAGCAGTTCTTC,CASIGRESSSYNEQFF
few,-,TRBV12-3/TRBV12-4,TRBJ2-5,TGTGCCAGCAGTTTAATCCCCGGAGGTCAGACCCAGTACTTC,CASSLIPGGQTQYF
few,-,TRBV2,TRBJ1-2,TGTGCCAGCAGTGAAGAAGTCTCCGGAAGGGGGAACGGCTACACCTTC,CASSEEVSGRGNGYTF
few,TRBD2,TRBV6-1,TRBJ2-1,TGTGCCAGCAGTGAAATGGCGGGAGTAAACAATGAGCAGTTCTTC,CASSEMAGVNNEQFF
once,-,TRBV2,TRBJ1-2,TGTGCCAGCCCCAGGGACTATGGCTACACCTTC,CASPRDYGYTF
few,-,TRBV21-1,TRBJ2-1,TGTGCCAGCAGCAAAGAGATACAGGGAGTTTACAATGAGCAGTTCTTC,CASSKEIQGVYNEQFF
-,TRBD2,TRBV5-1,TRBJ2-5,TGCGCCAGCAGCTACCAAGCGGGGATCCAAGAGACCCAGTACTTC,CASSYQAGIQETQYF
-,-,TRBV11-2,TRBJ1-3,TGTGCCAGCAGCTTAGTTGCGTCCGGCTTCCTTGGAAACACCATATATTTT,CASSLVASGFLGNTIYF
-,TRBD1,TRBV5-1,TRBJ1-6,TGCGCCAGCAGCTTGGAGCAGGGGGCGAGTTCACCCCTCCACTTT,CASSLEQGASSPLHF
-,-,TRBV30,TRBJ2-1,TGTGCCTGGAGTGCCACGGACCTCTTCTACAATGAGCAGTTCTTC,CAWSATDLFYNEQFF
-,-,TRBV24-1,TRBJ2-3,TGTGCCACCAGTGACCAGACAGATACGCAGTATTTT,CATSDQTDTQYF
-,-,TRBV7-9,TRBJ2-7,TGTGCCAGCAGCTCAAGACCTACGCTGACCTTGGGCTACGAGCAGTACTTC,CASSSRPTLTLGYEQYF
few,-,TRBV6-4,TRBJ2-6,TGTGCCAGCAGTGCCTACAAACGGGGCTCTGGGGCCAACGTCCTGACTTTC,CASSAYKRGSGANVLTF
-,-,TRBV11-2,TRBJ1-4,TGTGCCAGCGGCTCCCTGGGACTGAGGGGGAATGAAAAACTGTTTTTT,CASGSLGLRGNEKLFF
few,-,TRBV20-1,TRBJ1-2,TGCAGTGCTAGCAGGGAATATGGCTACACCTTC,CSASREYGYTF
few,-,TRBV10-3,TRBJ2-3,TGTGCCATCAGTGAGTCGGCCGGGGGCAGCACAGATACGCAGTATTTT,CAISESAGGSTDTQYF
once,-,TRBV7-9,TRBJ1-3,TGTGCCAGCAGCCCCTCCTTGGGCGGAAACACCATATATTTT,CASSPSLGGNTIYF
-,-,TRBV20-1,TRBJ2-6,TGCAGTGCTAGGTACACTAGCCCTACTTATACTGGGGCCAACGTCCCGACTTTC,CSARYTSPTYTGANVPTF
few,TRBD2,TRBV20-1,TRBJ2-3,TGCAGTGCTAGAGACTTAGCGGGTTGGTCGGCGTTCTTAACAGATACGCAGTATTTT,CSARDLAGWSAFLTDTQYF
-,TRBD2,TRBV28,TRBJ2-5,TGTGCCAGCAGTTCCCCACTAGCGGGGATCCAAGAGACCCAGTACTTC,CASSSPLAGIQETQYF
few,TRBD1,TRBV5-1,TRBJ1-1,TGTGCCAGCAGTCCAGACAGGGGCCTCATGAACACTGAAGCTTTCTTT,CASSPDRGLMNTEAFF
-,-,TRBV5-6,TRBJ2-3,TGTGCCAGCAGCTTCCCAGGGGCGAGGAATACGCAGTATTTT,CASSFPGARNTQYF
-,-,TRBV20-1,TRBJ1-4,TGCAGTGCTAGAGAGGGACCGGGGGGACTGTTTTTT,CSAREGPGGLFF
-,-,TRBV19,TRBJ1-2,TGTGCCAGTCGACCCGACTACTATGGCTACACCTTC,CASRPDYYGYTF
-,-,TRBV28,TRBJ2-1,TGTGCCGGCAGTATCCGGAGTGAGCAGTTCTTC,CAGSIRSEQFF
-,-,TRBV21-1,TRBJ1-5,TGTGCCAGCAGCAATGGGGACGGATATCAGCCCCAGCATTTT,CASSNGDGYQPQHF
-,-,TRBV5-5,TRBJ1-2,TGTGCCAGCAGCTATAATGGGGGCCCCAACTATGGCTACACCTTC,CASSYNGGPNYGYTF
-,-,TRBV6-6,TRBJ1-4,TGTGCCAGCACCAGGTGGCTAAATGAAAAACTGTTTTTT,CASTRWLNEKLFF
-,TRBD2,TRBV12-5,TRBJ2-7,TGTGCTAGTGGTCTAGCGGGAGGCTTCTCCTACGAGCAGTACTTC,CASGLAGGFSYEQYF
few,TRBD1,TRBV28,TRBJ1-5,TGTGCCAGCAGTCTACAGGGGGGCCCCAATCAGCCCCAGCATTTT,CASSLQGGPNQPQHF
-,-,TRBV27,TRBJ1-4,TGTGCCAGCAGTTTTCTTCACGGCCATGAACTGTTTTTT,CASSFLHGHELFF
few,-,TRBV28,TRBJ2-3,TGTGCCAGCAGTTTTCCCGGGGACCCTAACACAGATACGCAGTATTTT,CASSFPGDPNTDTQYF
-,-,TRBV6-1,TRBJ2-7,TGTGCCAGTGTTGCGTTCTACAATGAGCAGTACTTC,CASVAFYNEQYF
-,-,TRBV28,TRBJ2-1,TGTGCCAGCAGTTTACGGCCCCCCAGGGAGCAGTTCTTC,CASSLRPPREQFF
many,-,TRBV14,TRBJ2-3,TGTGCCAGCAGCCTAGCAGGCGAGGGTACGCAGTATTTT,CASSLAGEGTQYF
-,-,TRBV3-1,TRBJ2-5,TGTGCCAGCAGCGATACCGGGAGCCCCCAAGAGACCCAGTACTTC,CASSDTGSPQETQYF
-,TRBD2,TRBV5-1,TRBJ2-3,TGCGCCAGCAGCCGGGCTAGACTAGCGGGACCCACAGATACGCAGTATTTT,CASSRARLAGPTDTQYF
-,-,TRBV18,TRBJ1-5,TGTGCCAGCTTTCGACAGAGACTGTATAGCAATCAGCCCCAGCATTTT,CASFRQRLYSNQPQHF
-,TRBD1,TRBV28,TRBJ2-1,TGTGCCAGCAGTGACGGACAGGGCGATGAGCAGTTCTTC,CASSDGQGDEQFF
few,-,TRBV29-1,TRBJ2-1,TGCAGCGTTCTGGGGGGCGAAAACTACAATGAGCAGTTCTTC,CSVLGGENYNEQFF
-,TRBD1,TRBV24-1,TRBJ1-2,TGTGCCACCAGTGATTTGCCGGGACAGGGTCATTATGGCTACACCTTC,CATSDLPGQGHYGYTF
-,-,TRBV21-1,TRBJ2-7,TGTGCCAGCAGCAAATGGCCCCGGGACAGGGACTACGAGCAGTACTTC,CASSKWPRDRDYEQYF